The source of this TCR beta chain is a study of blood T cell repertoires in COVID-19. For the study at large: Both acute and convalescent COVID-19 samples were obtained from the United States, Italy and Spain.

The CDR3 spans 16 residues. J gave up 3 bases and V 6 bases, and 7 bases lay outside the gene matches. Germline-derived CDR1 and CDR2 are ENHRY and SYGVKD. Original data processing: Nucleated cell counts were estimated from reference gene primer amplification. The assay was immunoSEQ multiplex PCR, and TCRdb's table has in-frame clones only and misses some. Clone size and the V and J calls come from that table; the DNA yielded D and trimming. The sample has tens of thousands of clones, roughly 79% seen once. This rearrangement joins TRBV10-3 to TRBJ2-1; 11 nucleotides align to TRBD2. This clonotype was sampled from an older woman with acute or convalescent COVID-19. The sequenced sample consisted of peripheral blood. CDR3 region: CAISETSGGLYNEQFF. CDR3 DNA sequence: TGTGCCATCAGCGAAACTAGCGGGGGCCTCTACAATGAGCAGTTCTTC.